These T cell receptor beta chains were read from a single sample in a study of T cell repertoires in cytomegalovirus infection. TCRdb called the reads again in MiXCR, with one record for every CDR3 protein. The sample has tens of thousands of distinct CDR3 sequences, more than 3% seen once; the top ten hold about 22%. The sequencing sample was made of PBMCs. The source of these receptors is a human donor in good health (CMV status not recorded). Some clones in this sample may be carry-over from other donors' samples. Both conserved end residues are part of each CDR3. Fields, in order: V gene, clone size, J gene, D gene, CDR3 DNA, CDR3 protein. D genes are given only for firm matches. Not all rows give a size; the values are once, few, many and, for expanded clones, a class.

TRBV7-2,many,TRBJ2-2,TRBD2,TGTGCCAGCAGCTCCCGGGGCGCGGGAGTAGGCGGGGAGCTGTTTTTT,CASSSRGAGVGGELFF
TRBV7-2,many,TRBJ2-4,-,TGTGCCAGCAGCCTTCTCGGGCCCACGGACATTCAGTACTTC,CASSLLGPTDIQYF
TRBV12-3/TRBV12-4,many,TRBJ2-1,-,TGTGCCAGCAGACCTACGGGGAGCTCCTACAATGAGCAGTTCTTC,CASRPTGSSYNEQFF
TRBV18,-,TRBJ2-1,-,TGTGCCAGCTCACCGTGGGGGGGCGCCGACAATGAGCAGTTCTTC,CASSPWGGADNEQFF
TRBV7-3,many,TRBJ2-1,-,TGTGCCAGCAGCTTAGGCGGGGTGAGCTCCTACAATGAGCAGTTCTTC,CASSLGGVSSYNEQFF
TRBV5-4,many,TRBJ2-5,-,TGTGCCAGCAGCTTTAAGGGGGTTGAGACCCAGTACTTC,CASSFKGVETQYF
TRBV11-2,few,TRBJ1-6,TRBD1,TGTGCCAGCAGCTCGGGACAGGCCGCCTTTGGGTCACCCCTCCACTTT,CASSSGQAAFGSPLHF
TRBV28,many,TRBJ2-1,TRBD2,TGTGCCAGCAGTTTGTCGGGAGGGCCGGGCAATGAGCAGTTCTTC,CASSLSGGPGNEQFF
TRBV7-8,-,TRBJ2-5,TRBD1,TGTGCCAGCAGCCCTCGGACAGGGGGCTTCCAGACCCAGTACTTC,CASSPRTGGFQTQYF
TRBV7-8,many,TRBJ1-5,-,TGTGCCAGCAGCGCGGGATCTCTGAGAAGCAATCAGCCCCAGCATTTT,CASSAGSLRSNQPQHF